This T cell receptor (beta chain) was identified in a study of shared T cell receptors in the human thymus. V lost 2 bases and J lost 2, with 22 bases in between. The CDR3 sequence is 18 residues long. In germline, CDR1 is LNHDA, CDR2 SQIVND (reference sequence). Profiling relied on immunoSEQ multiplex PCR, and the TCRdb table lists in-frame clones only, not all of them. The repertoire holds hundreds of thousands of clones, with roughly 88% as singletons. The same sample was also studied in work on human thymus T cells. As reported in that work: Immunologically healthy infants in Finland undergoing congenital heart defect surgery were the donors. The study used thymus tissue resected during corrective heart surgery. Thymic as well as blood repertoires seemed to favor certain V and J genes unevenly. Overlap was high between thymic repertoires from unrelated individuals, as reported in related research.

The TCR comes from a boy in the first two years of life with a congenital heart defect. J is TRBJ2-7 and V is TRBV19; D perhaps matches TRBD2 (6 bases). The specimen was thymocytes. The CDR3 loop reads CASSINGPTGTGAYEQYF. The DNA of the CDR3 is TGTGCCAGTAGTATAAATGGTCCCACCGGGACTGGAGCCTACGAGCAGTACTTC. Based on the CDR3 plus reference TRBV19 and TRBJ2-7, the full variable domain is DGGITQSPKYLFRKEGQNVTLSCEQNLNHDAMYWYRQDPGQGLRLIYYSQIVNDFQKGDIAEGYSVSREKKESFPLTVTSAQKNPTAFYLCASSINGPTGTGAYEQYFGPGTRLTVT.